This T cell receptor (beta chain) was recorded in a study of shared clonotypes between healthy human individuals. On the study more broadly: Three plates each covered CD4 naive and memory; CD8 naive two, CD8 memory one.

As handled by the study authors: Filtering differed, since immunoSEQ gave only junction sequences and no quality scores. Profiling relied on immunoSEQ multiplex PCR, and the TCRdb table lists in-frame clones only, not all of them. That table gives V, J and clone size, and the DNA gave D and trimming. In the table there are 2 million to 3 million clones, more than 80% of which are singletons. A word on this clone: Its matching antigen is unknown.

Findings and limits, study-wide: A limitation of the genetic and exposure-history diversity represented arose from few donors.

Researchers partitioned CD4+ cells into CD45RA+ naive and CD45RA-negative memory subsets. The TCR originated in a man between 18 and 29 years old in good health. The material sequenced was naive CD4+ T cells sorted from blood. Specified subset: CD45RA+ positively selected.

CDR3 DNA: TGCGCCAGCAGCAAGGAAGGGGGTAATATCTTCGGGGAGCTGTTTTTT. It is translated as CASSKEGGNIFGELFF. This sequence joins TRBV5-1 and TRBJ2-2, with D possibly being TRBD1 (6 bases). V lost 4 bases and J lost 7, with 20 bases in between. This CDR3 spans 16 amino acids. The germline CDR1 and CDR2 sequences are SGHRS and YFSETQ.